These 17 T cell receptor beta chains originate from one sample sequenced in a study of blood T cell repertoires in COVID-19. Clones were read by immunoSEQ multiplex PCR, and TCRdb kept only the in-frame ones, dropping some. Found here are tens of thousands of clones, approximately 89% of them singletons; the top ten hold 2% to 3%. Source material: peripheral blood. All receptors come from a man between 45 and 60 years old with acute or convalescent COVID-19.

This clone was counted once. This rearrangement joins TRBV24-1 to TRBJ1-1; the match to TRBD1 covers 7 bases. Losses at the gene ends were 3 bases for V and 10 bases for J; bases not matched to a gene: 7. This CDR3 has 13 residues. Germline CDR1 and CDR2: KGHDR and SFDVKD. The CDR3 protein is CATSDRDSARAFF. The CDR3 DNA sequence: TGTGCCACCAGTGATAGGGACAGCGCCCGAGCTTTCTTT.

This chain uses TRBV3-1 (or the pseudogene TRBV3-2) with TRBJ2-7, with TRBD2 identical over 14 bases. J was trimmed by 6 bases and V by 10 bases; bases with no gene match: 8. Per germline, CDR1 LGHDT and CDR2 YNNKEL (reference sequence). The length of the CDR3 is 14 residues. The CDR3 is CATAGTSGSSEQYF. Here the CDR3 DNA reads TGTGCCACCGCCGGGACTAGCGGGAGCTCCGAGCAGTACTTC.

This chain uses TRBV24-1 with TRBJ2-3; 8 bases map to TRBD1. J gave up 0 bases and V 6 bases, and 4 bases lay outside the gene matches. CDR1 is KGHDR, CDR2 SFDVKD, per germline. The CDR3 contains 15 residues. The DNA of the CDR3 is TGTGCCACCAGTTCTCACAGGGGGAGCACAGATACGCAGTATTTT. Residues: CATSSHRGSTDTQYF.

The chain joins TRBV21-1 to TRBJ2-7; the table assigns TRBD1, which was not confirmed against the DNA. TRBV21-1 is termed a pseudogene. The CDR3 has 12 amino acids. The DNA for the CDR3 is TGTGCCAGCAGTCAGGGTTGTTACGAGCAGTACGTC. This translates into CASSQGCYEQYV.

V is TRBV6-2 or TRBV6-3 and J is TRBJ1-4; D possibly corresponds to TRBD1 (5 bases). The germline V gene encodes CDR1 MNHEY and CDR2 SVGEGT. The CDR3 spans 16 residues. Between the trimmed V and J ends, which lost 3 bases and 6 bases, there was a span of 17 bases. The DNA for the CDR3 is TGTGCCAGCAGTTATACGCCAGGGCAGATCGATGAAAAACTGTTTTTT. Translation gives CASSYTPGQIDEKLFF.

The CDR3 DNA follows: TGTGCCAGCAGCGGGACTAGCGGGGGATTAGATACGCAGTATTTT. Translating it yields CASSGTSGGLDTQYF. This rearrangement joins TRBV6-2 or TRBV6-3 to TRBJ2-3, with TRBD2 identical over 14 bases. This CDR3 has 15 residues. V was clipped by 6 bases and J by 5 bases; unmatched bases: 4. CDR1 and CDR2 (germline): MNHEY, SVGEGT.

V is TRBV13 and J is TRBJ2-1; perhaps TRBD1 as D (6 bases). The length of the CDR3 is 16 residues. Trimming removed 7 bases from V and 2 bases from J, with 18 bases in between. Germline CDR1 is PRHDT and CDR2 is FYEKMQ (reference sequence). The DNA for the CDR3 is TGTGCCAGCACCCCTCCCTTGGCAGGGGCCTACAATGAGCAGTTCTTC. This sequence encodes CASTPPLAGAYNEQFF.

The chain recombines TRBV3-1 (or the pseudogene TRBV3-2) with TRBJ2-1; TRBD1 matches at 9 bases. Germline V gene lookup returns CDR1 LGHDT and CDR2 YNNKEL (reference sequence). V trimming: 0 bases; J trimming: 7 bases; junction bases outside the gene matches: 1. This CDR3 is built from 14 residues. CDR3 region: CASSQEGTGNEQFF. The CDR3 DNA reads TGTGCCAGCAGCCAAGAAGGGACAGGGAATGAGCAGTTCTTC.

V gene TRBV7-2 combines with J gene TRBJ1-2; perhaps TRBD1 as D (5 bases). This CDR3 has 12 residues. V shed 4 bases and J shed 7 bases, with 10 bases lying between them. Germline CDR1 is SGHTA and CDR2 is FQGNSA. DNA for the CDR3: TGTGCCAGCAGCTCAGACAGTGGTGGCTACACCTTC. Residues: CASSSDSGGYTF.

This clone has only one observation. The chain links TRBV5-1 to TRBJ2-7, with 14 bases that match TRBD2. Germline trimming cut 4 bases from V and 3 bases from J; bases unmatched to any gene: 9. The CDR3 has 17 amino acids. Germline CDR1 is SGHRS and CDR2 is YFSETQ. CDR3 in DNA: TGCGCCAGCAGCGCCTCGACTAGCGGGGGGGCCCTCTACGAGCAGTACGTC. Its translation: CASSASTSGGALYEQYV.

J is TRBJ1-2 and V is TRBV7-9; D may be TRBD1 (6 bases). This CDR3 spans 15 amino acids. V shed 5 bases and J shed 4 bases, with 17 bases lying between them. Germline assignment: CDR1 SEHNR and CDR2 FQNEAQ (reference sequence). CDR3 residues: CASSPQGRGSYGYTF. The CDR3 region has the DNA TGTGCCAGCAGCCCCCAGGGGCGCGGGTCCTATGGCTACACCTTC.

The DNA of the CDR3 is TGTGCCTGGAGTGTCGGGGGATCGTACCAAGAGACCCAGTACTTC. Protein product: CAWSVGGSYQETQYF. This chain links TRBV30 with TRBJ2-5, with D maybe TRBD2 (6 bases). Per the germline V gene, CDR1 is GTSNPN and CDR2 is SVGIG (reference sequence). The CDR3 runs to 15 residues. V gave up 0 bases and J gave up 0 bases, with 11 bases separating them.

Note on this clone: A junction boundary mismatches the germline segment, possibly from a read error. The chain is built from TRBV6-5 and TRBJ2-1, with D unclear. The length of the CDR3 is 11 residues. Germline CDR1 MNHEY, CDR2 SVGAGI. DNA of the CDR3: TGTGCCAGCCGGAGAGGCAATAAGCAGTTCTTC. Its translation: CASRRGNKQFF.

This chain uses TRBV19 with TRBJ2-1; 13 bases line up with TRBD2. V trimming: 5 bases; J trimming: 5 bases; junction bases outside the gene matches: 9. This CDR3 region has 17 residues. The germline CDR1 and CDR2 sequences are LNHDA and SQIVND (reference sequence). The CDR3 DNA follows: TGTGCCAGTAGTGAGTGGACTAGCGGGAGCAATCACAATGAGCAGTTCTTC. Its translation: CASSEWTSGSNHNEQFF.

The CDR3 reads CASRGLGALPYNEQFF. The CDR3 DNA is TGTGCCAGCAGGGGGCTGGGGGCTCTTCCCTACAATGAGCAGTTCTTC. This rearrangement joins TRBV2 to TRBJ2-1, with D possibly being TRBD1 (6 bases). From germline, CDR1 is SNHLY and CDR2 FYNNEI. This CDR3 has 16 amino acids. V was cut by 6 bases and J by 2 bases, with 17 bases left in between. The variable domain in full, completed from reference TRBV2 and TRBJ2-1, reads EPEVTQTPSHQVTQMGQEVILRCVPISNHLYFYWYRQILGQKVEFLVSFYNNEISEKSEIFDDQFSVERPDGSNFTLKIRSTKLEDSAMYFCASRGLGALPYNEQFFGPGTRLTVL.

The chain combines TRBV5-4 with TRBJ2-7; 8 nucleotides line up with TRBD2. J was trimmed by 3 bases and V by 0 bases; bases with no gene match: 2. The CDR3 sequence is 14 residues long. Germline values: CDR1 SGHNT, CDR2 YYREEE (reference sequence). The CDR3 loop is CASSLATSGYEQYF. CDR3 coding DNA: TGTGCCAGCAGCTTGGCCACTAGCGGCTACGAGCAGTACTTC.

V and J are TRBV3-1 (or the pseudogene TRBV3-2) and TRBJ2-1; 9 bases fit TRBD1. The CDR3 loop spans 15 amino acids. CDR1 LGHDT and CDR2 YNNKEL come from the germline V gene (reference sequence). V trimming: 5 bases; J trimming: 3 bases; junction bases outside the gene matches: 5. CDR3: CASSGGQGVYNEQFF. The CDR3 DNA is TGTGCCAGCAGCGGGGGACAGGGCGTCTACAATGAGCAGTTCTTC.